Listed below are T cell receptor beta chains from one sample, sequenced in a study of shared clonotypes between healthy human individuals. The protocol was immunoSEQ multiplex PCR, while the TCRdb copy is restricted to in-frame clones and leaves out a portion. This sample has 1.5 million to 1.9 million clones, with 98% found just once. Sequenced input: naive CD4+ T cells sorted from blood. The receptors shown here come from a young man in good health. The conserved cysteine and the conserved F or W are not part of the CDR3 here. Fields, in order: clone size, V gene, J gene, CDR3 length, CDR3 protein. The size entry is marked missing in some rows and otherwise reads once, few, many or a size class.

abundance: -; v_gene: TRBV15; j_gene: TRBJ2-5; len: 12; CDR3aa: ATSRERFRETQY
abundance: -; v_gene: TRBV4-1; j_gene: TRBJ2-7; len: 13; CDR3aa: ASSLDGGGTYEQY
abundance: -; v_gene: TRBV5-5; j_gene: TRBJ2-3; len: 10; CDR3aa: ASSPGGDTQY
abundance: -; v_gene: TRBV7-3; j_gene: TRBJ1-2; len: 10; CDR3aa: ASSSPGVPVT
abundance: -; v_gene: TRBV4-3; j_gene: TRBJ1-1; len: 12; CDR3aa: ASSQDLTANEAF
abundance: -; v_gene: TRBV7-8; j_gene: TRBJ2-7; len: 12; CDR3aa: ASSLAWIAYEQY
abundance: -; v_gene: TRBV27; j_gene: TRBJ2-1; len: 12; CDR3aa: ASFSGRNHNEQF
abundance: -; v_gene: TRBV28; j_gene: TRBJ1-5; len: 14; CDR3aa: ASSYREKRARQPQH
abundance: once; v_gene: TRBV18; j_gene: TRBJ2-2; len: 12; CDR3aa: ASSPGINTGELF
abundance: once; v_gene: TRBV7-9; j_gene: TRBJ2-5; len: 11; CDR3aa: ASSSQARETQY
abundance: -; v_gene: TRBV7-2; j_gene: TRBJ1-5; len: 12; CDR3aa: ASSSTRSNQPQH
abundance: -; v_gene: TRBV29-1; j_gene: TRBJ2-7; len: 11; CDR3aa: SASRQGFSEQY
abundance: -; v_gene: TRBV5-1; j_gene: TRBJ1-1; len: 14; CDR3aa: ASSLYRGGTNTEAF
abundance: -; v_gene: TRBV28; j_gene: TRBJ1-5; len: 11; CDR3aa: ASSYFMGQPQH
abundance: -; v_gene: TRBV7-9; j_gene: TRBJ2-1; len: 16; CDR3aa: ASSQRRSGGSSYNEQF
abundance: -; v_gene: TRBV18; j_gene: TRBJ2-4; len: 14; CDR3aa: ASSPDRVGAKNIQY
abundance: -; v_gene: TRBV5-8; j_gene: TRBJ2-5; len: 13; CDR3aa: ASSRPLWYQETQY
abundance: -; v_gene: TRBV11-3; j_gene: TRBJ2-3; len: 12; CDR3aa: ASSLMLDADTQY
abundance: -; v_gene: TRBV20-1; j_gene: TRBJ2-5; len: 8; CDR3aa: SVPFETQY
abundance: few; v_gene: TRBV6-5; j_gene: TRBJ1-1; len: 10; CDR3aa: ASRTGDTEAF
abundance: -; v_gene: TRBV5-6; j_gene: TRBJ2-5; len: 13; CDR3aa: ASSASGRPQETQY
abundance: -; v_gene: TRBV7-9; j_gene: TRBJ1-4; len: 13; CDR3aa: ASSLGLATNEKLF
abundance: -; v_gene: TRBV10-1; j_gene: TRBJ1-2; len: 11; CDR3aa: ASSRQTNYGYT
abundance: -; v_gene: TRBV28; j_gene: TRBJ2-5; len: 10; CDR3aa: ASSPFRETQY
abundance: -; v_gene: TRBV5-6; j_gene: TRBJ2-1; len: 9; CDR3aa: ASRNRNEQF
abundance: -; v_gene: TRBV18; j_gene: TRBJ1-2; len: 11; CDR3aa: ASSLDTNYGYT
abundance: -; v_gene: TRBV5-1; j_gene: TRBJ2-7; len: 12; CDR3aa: ASSLRDSVGEQY
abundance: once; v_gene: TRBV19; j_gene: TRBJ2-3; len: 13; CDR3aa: ASSISGVITDTQY
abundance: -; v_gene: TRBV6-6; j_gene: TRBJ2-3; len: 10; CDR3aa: AVSGSGDTQY
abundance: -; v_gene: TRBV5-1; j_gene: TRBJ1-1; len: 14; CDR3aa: ASSSQGRGVGTEAF
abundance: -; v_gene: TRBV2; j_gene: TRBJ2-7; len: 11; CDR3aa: ASTYSRVDEQY
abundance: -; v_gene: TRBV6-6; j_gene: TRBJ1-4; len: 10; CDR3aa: ASSYGGEKLF
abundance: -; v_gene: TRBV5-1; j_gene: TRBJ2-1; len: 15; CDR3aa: ASSPKGLAGGLAEQF
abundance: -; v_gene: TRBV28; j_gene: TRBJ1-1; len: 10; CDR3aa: ASSNTGSEAF
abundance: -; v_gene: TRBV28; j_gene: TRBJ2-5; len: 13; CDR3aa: ASSFSGQGQETQY
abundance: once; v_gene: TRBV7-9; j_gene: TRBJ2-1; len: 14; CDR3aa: ASSNSAGDLTNEQF
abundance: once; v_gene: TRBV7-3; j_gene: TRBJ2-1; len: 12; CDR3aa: ASSLGDSQDEQF
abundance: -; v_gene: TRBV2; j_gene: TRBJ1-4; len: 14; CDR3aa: ASRGITFTGDEKLF
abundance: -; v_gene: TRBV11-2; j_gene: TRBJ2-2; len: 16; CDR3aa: ASTSFRRRDGNTGELF
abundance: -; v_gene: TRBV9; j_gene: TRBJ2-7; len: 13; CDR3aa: ASSVATSGSYEQY
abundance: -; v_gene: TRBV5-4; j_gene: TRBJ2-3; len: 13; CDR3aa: ASSLLTSGSDTQY
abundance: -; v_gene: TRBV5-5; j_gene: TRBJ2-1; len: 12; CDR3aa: ASSSRQGRNEQF
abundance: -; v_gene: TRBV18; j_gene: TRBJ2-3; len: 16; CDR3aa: ASSNAGTGGVSADTQY
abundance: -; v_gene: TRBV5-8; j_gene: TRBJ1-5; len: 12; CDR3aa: ASSLYRFSQPQH
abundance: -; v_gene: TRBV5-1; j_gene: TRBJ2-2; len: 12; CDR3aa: ASSFGTATGELF
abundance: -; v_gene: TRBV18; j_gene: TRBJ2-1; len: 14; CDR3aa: ASSPRLAIEYNEQF
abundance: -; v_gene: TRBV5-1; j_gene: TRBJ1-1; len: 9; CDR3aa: ASSGGTEAF
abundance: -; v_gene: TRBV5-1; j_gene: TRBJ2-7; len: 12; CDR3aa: ASSSGTGNYEQY
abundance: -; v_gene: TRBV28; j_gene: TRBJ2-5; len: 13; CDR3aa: ASSPGSVGQETQY
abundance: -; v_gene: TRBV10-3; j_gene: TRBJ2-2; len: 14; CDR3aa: AISQTGGQNTGELF